This T cell receptor (beta chain) is from a study of quantifying T cell responses using KT2 cells. Background on the study: Reverse transcription used primers in the TCR alpha and beta constant regions.

This clonotype was observed a few times. Its matching antigen is unknown. CDR1 is KGHDR, CDR2 SFDVKD, per germline. Trimming shortened V by 4 bases and J by 7 bases, and 9 bases separated the two germline ends. The CDR3 is 13 residues long. Findings and caveats of the study: KT2 sequence counts showed saturation when very many KT2 cells were spiked in.

A single-stranded UMI oligo with SP2 sequence was ligated to cDNA 3' ends. First-round PCR used roughly 4 cycles and beta primers RC1.1 and RC1.2 covering TRBC1 and TRBC2. TCRdb redid the calling of the UMI-ligation and nested PCR reads with MiXCR, one entry per CDR3 protein. This sample has 40,000 to 60,000 distinct CDR3 sequences; approximately 10% occur once, and the top ten carry 10%. Input material: PBMCs spiked with cells of the T cell clone KT2. This TCR was recovered from a human donor. The V and J genes are TRBV24-1 and TRBJ1-4; D is ambiguous. The CDR3 is CATSDLHSEKLFF. DNA of the CDR3: TGTGCCACCAGTGACCTGCACAGTGAAAAACTGTTTTTT.